This T cell receptor beta chain was found in a study of shared clonotypes between healthy human individuals. Study-wide results and caveats: Some clonotypes were shared by all four sorted-subset donors, while others were not shared. The non-shared ones had lower generation probabilities than the shared ones.

Details on this clone: Its antigen is still unknown.

Memory CD4+ cells were the fraction left after CD45RA+ naive selection. On sorted subsets, replicate PCRs used 200 to 250 ng DNA, or about 30,000 T cell genomes. TCRdb keeps only in-frame clones here, not all; method: immunoSEQ multiplex PCR. Of about 2.3 million clones in the sample, about 90% are singletons; the top ten hold 0.37%. The V end was cut by 8 bases, the J end by 6 bases, with 14 bases between. Per the germline V gene, CDR1 is SNHLY and CDR2 is FYNNEI. This CDR3 is 13 amino acids long. This receptor was obtained from a man aged 18-30 years in good health. Some clones in this sample may be carry-over from other donors' samples. Sequenced material: naive CD4+ T cells from PBMCs. Subset of the sample: CD45RA+ positively selected. This chain connects TRBV2 to TRBJ2-4; D is perhaps TRBD2 (5 bases). The CDR3 spells CASLIRERNIQYF. DNA for the CDR3: TGTGCCAGCCTGATAAGGGAGAGAAACATTCAGTACTTC.